This TCR beta chain was found in a study of breast tumors, draining lymph nodes, adjacent tissues. Study-wide results and limits: The data were judged consistent with most tumor T cells coming from lymph node and expanding in tumor.

Looked up from germline, CDR1 is DFQATT and CDR2 is SNEGSKA (reference sequence). V was clipped by 0 bases and J by 2 bases, with 9 bases between them. The CDR3 contains 14 residues. This clonotype occurred many times. The antigen is unknown. Samples came from axillary lymph nodes draining the breast cancer. Via MiXCR, TCRdb re-called the multiplex PCR reads, giving one row per CDR3 protein. The sample yields some 130,000 distinct CDR3 sequences, approximately 20% seen once. This rearrangement joins TRBV20-1 to TRBJ2-3; no definite D call. Sequences were obtained from axillary lymph node tissue. This sequence was found in a female donor with breast cancer. Some clones in this sample may be carry-over from other donors' samples. The CDR3 DNA follows: TGCAGTGCTAGAGACAGGCAACTCACAGATACGCAGTATTTT. Its translation: CSARDRQLTDTQYF.